This T cell receptor beta chain was observed in a study of T cells after yellow fever vaccination (dated by TCRdb to the late 2010s). With regard to the full study: Libraries from fractions with low cell numbers were prepared with the SMART-Seq v4 Ultra Low Input RNA kit. Bulk TCR alpha and beta repertoires were sequenced longitudinally to track T-cell clones before and after primary and booster YFV17D yellow fever vaccination. Two healthy male donors, one aged 18 to 30 and one aged 30 to 39 years, were included in the cohort. Blood was collected at multiple timepoints before and after primary and secondary immunization, and bulk PBMC replicates and cell subsets were isolated. Study-level results and caveats: Because the study included only a couple of donors, the extent to which the findings can be generalized is limited. Computational filtering was required because FACS-sorted repertoires could contain abundant contaminating clonotypes from the bulk population. Most clones expanded after primary vaccination (roughly 96% of CD4 and 80% to 90% of CD8) were re-detected after the booster, suggesting that broad memory maintenance occurred. The secondary T-cell response was weaker than the primary response but faster, peaking on day 5 instead of day 15. A small fraction of clonotypes showed up in both the CD4 and CD8 compartments, probably as a result of convergent recombination.

The CDR3 covers 15 residues, taking in both the cysteine and the phenylalanine. Only the CDR3 part of the read is kept: 45 bases, read in frame from the first base. Trimming at the junction amounts to 3 bases on V and 0 bases on J, and the germline ends lie 11 bases apart. The germline V gene sets CDR1 to SGHTA and CDR2 to FQGNSA. The intended sense of this specimen's treatment or condition label: live attenuated yellow fever vaccine strain. At every blood-draw timepoint, two biological replicates of bulk PBMCs were collected. PBMCs were isolated from peripheral blood using a standard Ficoll-Paque protocol. TriZol was used to extract RNA from bulk PBMCs, CD4 and CD8 fractions, and dextramer-positive and dextramer-negative fractions. Reads for this sample came from an Illumina NovaSeq 6000. TCR cDNA was synthesized by 5'RACE template switching, through which a universal primer site and unique molecular identifiers were introduced. Priming for cDNA synthesis came from both the TCR alpha and TCR beta constant segments. Library amplification used two PCR steps, and the second PCR step added sample barcodes and sequencing adapters. Libraries were sequenced on Illumina HiSeq 2500 (2x100 bp) or NovaSeq (2x150 bp). In the original analysis: Reads were demultiplexed and collapsed into UMI consensus sequences with MIGEC, and V(D)J alignment was performed with MiXCR. Vaccine-responding clonotypes were defined with edgeR using replicate PBMC samples, requiring FDR below 0.01 and a log2 fold change above 5 up to day 15. Each bulk clonotype received a CD4 or CD8 identity based on whether the sequenced CD4 or CD8 repertoire contained that clonotype at higher abundance. TCRdb handled the public reads itself, with Q25 trimming in fastp and clone calling in MiXCR, and kept productive beta chains. CDR3 protein sequences are deduplicated, and each keeps its most common genes and DNA. The V and J calls and clone size come from TCRdb's table, not from the authors' own analysis. The sample table shows hundreds of thousands of distinct CDR3 sequences, and roughly 3.5% are seen once. Of the sample, about 20% falls within the top ten clones.

A few counts support this clonotype. No antigen is known for it. One base away there is no much larger clone; base qualities are not given. The clonotype comes from a man aged 18 to 30 who received the YFV17D yellow fever vaccine. The sample consisted of PBMCs, taken on the day of the yellow fever booster vaccination. The rearrangement joined TRBV7-2 to TRBJ1-1, with no reliable assignment of the D segment. CDR3 region: CASSLLLTMNTEAFF. The DNA is TGTGCCAGCAGCTTGTTACTCACCATGAACACTGAAGCTTTCTTT.